Shown below are 26 T cell receptor beta chains from a single sample sequenced in a study of cytotoxic CD8 clonotypes in ibrutinib-treated CLL. Assay: immunoSEQ multiplex PCR; the TCRdb copy retains only in-frame clones and omits some. The sample lists 150,000 to 200,000 clones, nearly 90% seen once, with 3% to 3.5% in the top ten. This specimen was PBMCs, taken at disease progression, from a patient treated with ibrutinib. The receptors come from a human donor with chronic lymphocytic leukemia.

The rearrangement uses TRBV9 and TRBJ2-1; 11 positions match TRBD2. This CDR3 is built from 16 residues. The germline CDR1 and CDR2 sequences are SGDLS and YYNGEE. V was pared by 2 bases and J by 8 bases, with 9 bases of the junction left unmatched. The CDR3: CASSVGLAGVQHEQFF. CDR3 DNA sequence: TGTGCCAGCAGCGTCGGACTAGCGGGTGTCCAGCATGAGCAGTTCTTC.

This chain connects TRBV9 to TRBJ1-2, with 8 bases aligning to TRBD1. CDR3 length: 15 residues. Germline CDR1 SGDLS, CDR2 YYNGEE. The V gene end was trimmed by 3 bases and the J gene end by 6 bases; junction bases not matched to a gene: 10. The CDR3 DNA sequence: TGTGCCAGCAGCGCCCGGGACAGGCAGCAACATGGCTACACCTTC. This sequence encodes CASSARDRQQHGYTF.

This chain joins TRBV9 and TRBJ2-1; weak D call: TRBD1 (5 bases). This CDR3 comprises 13 residues. Germline CDR1 reads SGDLS; CDR2 reads YYNGEE. Trimming took off 4 bases at V and 2 bases at J, with 7 bases between the two ends. The CDR3 DNA follows: TGTGCCAGCAGCCAGACAGCCTACAATGAGCAGTTCTTC. Translating it yields CASSQTAYNEQFF.

The chain carries TRBV5-6 and TRBJ2-1, with 9 positions matching TRBD2. In germline, CDR1 is SGHDT, CDR2 YYEEEE. This CDR3 comprises 15 residues. J gave up 5 bases and V 5 bases, and 8 bases lay outside the gene matches. CDR3 in amino acids: CASSSTTSGHNEQFF. For the CDR3, the DNA is TGTGCCAGCAGTTCCACGACTAGCGGACACAATGAGCAGTTCTTC.

V is TRBV5-1 and J is TRBJ2-1, with 8 bases aligning to TRBD2. CDR3 length: 15 residues. V shed 4 bases and J 5 bases; nucleotides not matched to a gene: 8. Germline V CDR1 and CDR2: SGHRS, YFSETQ. This CDR3 reads CASSEPGLGDNEQFF. The CDR3 nucleotides read TGCGCCAGCAGCGAACCGGGACTAGGCGACAATGAGCAGTTCTTC.

This chain connects TRBV5-6 to TRBJ1-6, with a possible D match to TRBD1 (6 bases). Trimming cost V 0 bases and J 9 bases, with 16 bases left between them. Germline V gene data show CDR1 as SGHDT and CDR2 as YYEEEE. This CDR3 spans 16 amino acids. CDR3 in DNA: TGTGCCAGCAGCTTGGCTGATGGGACACCCGCTTCACCCCTCCACTTT. This encodes CASSLADGTPASPLHF.

The chain couples TRBV6-6 to TRBJ1-3; no firm D call. This CDR3 spans 16 amino acids. Germline V CDR1 and CDR2: MNHNY, SVGAGI (reference sequence). V was shortened by 0 bases and J by 0 bases, with 9 bases between the two germline ends. The chain's CDR3 is CASSYSNVYSGNTIYF. In DNA form, the CDR3 reads TGTGCCAGCAGTTACTCGAATGTCTACTCTGGAAACACCATATATTTT.

The rearrangement uses TRBV13 and TRBJ1-1; 8 bases agree with TRBD1. The germline CDR1 and CDR2 sequences are PRHDT and FYEKMQ (reference sequence). This CDR3 is 14 amino acids long. The V and J ends lost 5 bases and 6 bases, in that order; junction bases with no gene match: 8. Here the CDR3 reads CASSRRTGRAEAFF. The CDR3 DNA sequence: TGTGCCAGCAGCAGAAGGACAGGGCGGGCTGAAGCTTTCTTT. The variable domain in full, with the rest retrieved from reference TRBV13 and TRBJ1-1, is AAGVIQSPRHLIKEKRETATLKCYPIPRHDTVYWYQQGPGQDPQFLISFYEKMQSDKGSIPDRFSAQQFSDYHSELNMSSLELGDSALYFCASSRRTGRAEAFFGQGTRLTVV.

The V gene is TRBV11-2, the J gene TRBJ2-7, with 10 bases that match TRBD2. This CDR3 region has 15 residues. The V gene's germline CDR1 is SGHAT and CDR2 FQNNGV. The V and J ends lost 7 bases and 5 bases, in that order; junction bases with no gene match: 11. The CDR3 DNA reads TGTGCCAGCATCGAAACTAGCGGGATGTTCAACGAGCAGTACTTC. It specifies CASIETSGMFNEQYF. The variable domain in full, completed from reference TRBV11-2 and TRBJ2-7, reads EAGVAQSPRYKIIEKRQSVAFWCNPISGHATLYWYQQILGQGPKLLIQFQNNGVVDDSQLPKDRFSAERLKGVDSTLKIQPAKLEDSAVYLCASIETSGMFNEQYFGPGTRLTVT.

This clone was seen once. V gene TRBV19 combines with J gene TRBJ2-7, with unresolved D. Per the germline V gene, CDR1 is LNHDA and CDR2 is SQIVND (reference sequence). The CDR3 spans 14 residues. V was trimmed by 2 bases and J by 4 bases, leaving 12 bases between them. In nucleotides, the CDR3 is TGTGCCAGTAGTATATCCGGAGCAGCTTACGAGCAGTACTTC. This codes for CASSISGAAYEQYF.

The rearrangement uses TRBV18 and TRBJ2-7; either TRBD1 or TRBD2 may fit D (5 bases each). V was clipped by 6 bases and J by 3 bases, with 12 bases between them. The germline V gene has CDR1 KGHSH and CDR2 LQKENI. The CDR3 length is 13 residues. This chain's CDR3 is CASSLRDVYEQYF. As DNA, the CDR3 is TGTGCCAGCTCGCTAAGGGACGTCTACGAGCAGTACTTC.

The gene calls are TRBV14 and TRBJ2-3; D not certain. CDR1 is SGHDN and CDR2 is FVKESK in the germline V gene. This CDR3 has 13 amino acids. Trimming removed 1 base at V and 5 bases at J, with 7 bases between. CDR3 sequence reads: CASSQAGIDTQYF. The CDR3 DNA reads as TGTGCCAGCAGCCAAGCTGGGATAGATACGCAGTATTTT.

The chain couples TRBV7-2 to TRBJ1-5; the D is unclear. The CDR3 totals 15 residues. Trimming pared 1 base from V and 5 bases from J, leaving 12 bases between. Germline V gene sequence: CDR1 SGHTA, CDR2 FQGNSA. The CDR3 DNA reads TGTGCCAGCAGCTTAGAGTCTGGCGGGGATCAGCCCCAGCATTTT. Protein sequence: CASSLESGGDQPQHF. Supplemented by reference TRBV7-2 and TRBJ1-5, the full variable domain reads GAGVSQSPSNKVTEKGKDVELRCDPISGHTALYWYRQSLGQGLEFLIYFQGNSAPDKSGLPSDRFSAERTGGSVSTLTIQRTQQEDSAVYLCASSLESGGDQPQHFGDGTRLSIL.

This clone was detected once. The V call is TRBV6-4, the J call TRBJ1-4; maybe TRBD1 (5 bases). Germline CDR1 reads MRHNA; CDR2 reads SNTAGT. V was clipped by 5 bases and J by 7 bases, with 11 bases between them. The CDR3 is 13 amino acids. The CDR3 here is CASSRDSGEKLFF. The CDR3 DNA follows: TGTGCCAGCAGTCGTGACAGCGGTGAAAAACTGTTTTTT.

This clone appeared once. The rearrangement joins TRBV7-9 to TRBJ2-3; TRBD2 aligns across 9 bases. This CDR3 has 15 amino acids. J lost 0 bases, V lost 6 bases, and 4 bases had no gene match. The germline CDR1 and CDR2 sequences are SEHNR and FQNEAQ (reference sequence). The CDR3 reads CASRPSGTSTDTQYF. As DNA, the CDR3 is TGTGCCAGCAGACCTAGCGGGACTAGCACAGATACGCAGTATTTT. Filled out from reference TRBV7-9 and TRBJ2-3, the complete variable domain reads DTGVSQNPRHKITKRGQNVTFRCDPISEHNRLYWYRQTLGQGPEFLTYFQNEAQLEKSRLLSDRFSAERPKGSFSTLEIQRTEQGDSAMYLCASRPSGTSTDTQYFGPGTRLTVL.

V and J are TRBV9 and TRBJ2-5, with D uncertain. Deletions cut 7 bases from V and 5 bases from J, with 15 bases between. The CDR3 sequence is 13 residues long. CDR1 and CDR2 from the germline V gene are SGDLS and YYNGEE. The CDR3 reads CASASAIEETQYF. The CDR3 region has the DNA TGTGCCAGCGCTTCAGCAATTGAGGAGACCCAGTACTTC.

The rearrangement joins TRBV6-1 to TRBJ2-5; 9 bases match TRBD2. This CDR3 has 14 residues. The germline V gene encodes CDR1 MNHNS and CDR2 SASEGT. V was clipped by 8 bases and J by 4 bases; unmatched bases: 8. The CDR3 here is CASHGGGAGETQYF. The CDR3 DNA sequence: TGTGCCAGCCACGGCGGGGGGGCAGGAGAGACCCAGTACTTC.

The CDR3 DNA sequence: TGTGCCGTCTATGGGGTTGGAACTGAAGCTTTCTTT. Its translation is CAVYGVGTEAFF. This sequence joins TRBV6-6 and TRBJ1-1; D is undetermined. Trimming shortened V by 11 bases and J by 5 bases, and 15 bases separated the two germline ends. Germline V gene data show CDR1 as MNHNY and CDR2 as SVGAGI (reference sequence). The CDR3 sequence is 12 residues long.

The sample holds one count of this clone. The chain has TRBV7-8 and TRBJ1-5, with D possibly matching TRBD1 (5 bases). Germline CDR1 SGHVS, CDR2 FQNEAQ. Trimming pared 4 bases from V and 5 bases from J, leaving 15 bases between. The CDR3 has 15 amino acids. This chain's CDR3 is CASSSWRARDQPQHF. As DNA, the CDR3 is TGTGCCAGCAGCTCGTGGAGGGCCAGGGATCAGCCCCAGCATTTT.

V gene TRBV19 combines with J gene TRBJ2-7, with D possibly TRBD2 on 5 matching bases. CDR3 length equals 13 residues. V was clipped by 5 bases and J by 2 bases, with 10 bases between them. CDR1 LNHDA and CDR2 SQIVND come from the germline V gene (reference sequence). CDR3 loop: CASSQSGTYEQYF. CDR3 coding DNA: TGTGCCAGTAGTCAAAGCGGAACCTACGAGCAGTACTTC. The variable domain in full, with the rest retrieved from reference TRBV19 and TRBJ2-7, is DGGITQSPKYLFRKEGQNVTLSCEQNLNHDAMYWYRQDPGQGLRLIYYSQIVNDFQKGDIAEGYSVSREKKESFPLTVTSAQKNPTAFYLCASSQSGTYEQYFGPGTRLTVT.

The V and J genes are TRBV5-1 and TRBJ1-4; D is uncertain. Germline V gene data show CDR1 as SGHRS and CDR2 as YFSETQ. The germline V and J ends were trimmed by 0 bases and 7 bases, with 16 bases remaining between them. This CDR3 region has 16 residues. The DNA of the CDR3 is TGCGCCAGCAGCTTGGATAGCCCCCCAAGAGGTGAAAAACTGTTTTTT. Translating it yields CASSLDSPPRGEKLFF.

This chain connects TRBV18 to TRBJ1-3; D unresolved. CDR3 length equals 16 residues. Germline assignment: CDR1 KGHSH and CDR2 LQKENI. V shed 4 bases and J shed 3 bases, with 16 bases lying between them. CDR3 sequence (DNA): TGTGCCAGCTCACAAGCTGGACCATCCAATGGAAACACCATATATTTT. The encoded protein is CASSQAGPSNGNTIYF.

The genes are TRBV9 and TRBJ2-7, with no clear D. CDR1 SGDLS and CDR2 YYNGEE come from the germline V gene. V was trimmed by 0 bases and J by 0 bases, leaving 4 bases between them. The CDR3 covers 13 residues. DNA for the CDR3: TGTGCCAGCAGCGTAGACTTCTCCTACGAGCAGTACTTC. It is translated as CASSVDFSYEQYF.

V and J are TRBV5-1 and TRBJ2-1, with TRBD1 as a possible D gene (5 bases). Germline lookup yields CDR1 SGHRS and CDR2 YFSETQ. V was cut by 1 base and J by 4 bases, with 12 bases left in between. The CDR3 length is 15 residues. Here the CDR3 DNA reads TGCGCCAGCAGCTTGCTACAGGAGAGTTACAATGAGCAGTTCTTC. Amino acids: CASSLLQESYNEQFF.

The chain carries TRBV7-6 and TRBJ2-1, with TRBD2 matching over 8 bases. The germline CDR1 and CDR2 sequences are SGHVS and FNYEAQ. This CDR3 spans 14 amino acids. With 5 bases clipped from V and 2 bases from J, the junction kept 2 bases outside the gene matches. The CDR3 DNA follows: TGTGCCAGCAGCCGCGGGGGGACCTACAATGAGCAGTTCTTC. This gives the protein CASSRGGTYNEQFF. The complete variable domain, with remaining parts taken from reference TRBV7-6 and TRBJ2-1, reads GAGVSQSPRYKVTKRGQDVALRCDPISGHVSLYWYRQALGQGPEFLTYFNYEAQQDKSGLPNDRFSAERPEGSISTLTIQRTEQRDSAMYRCASSRGGTYNEQFFGPGTRLTVL.

This clone appeared once. The chain employs TRBV13 and TRBJ1-4; 7 bases align to TRBD1. J was trimmed by 2 bases and V by 5 bases; bases with no gene match: 2. The CDR3 is 14 residues long. Germline V gene data show CDR1 as PRHDT and CDR2 as FYEKMQ (reference sequence). This CDR3 reads CASSRRGTNEKLFF. The CDR3 DNA follows: TGTGCCAGCAGCCGCAGGGGGACTAATGAAAAACTGTTTTTT.